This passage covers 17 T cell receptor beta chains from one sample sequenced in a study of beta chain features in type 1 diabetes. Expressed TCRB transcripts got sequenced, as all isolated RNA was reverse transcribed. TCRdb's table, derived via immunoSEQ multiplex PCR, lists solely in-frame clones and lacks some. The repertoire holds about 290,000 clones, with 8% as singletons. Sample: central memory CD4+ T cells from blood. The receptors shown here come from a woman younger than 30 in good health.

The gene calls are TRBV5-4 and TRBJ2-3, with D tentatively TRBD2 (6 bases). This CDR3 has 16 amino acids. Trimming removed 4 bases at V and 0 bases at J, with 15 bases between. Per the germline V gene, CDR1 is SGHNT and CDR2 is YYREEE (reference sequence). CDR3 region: CASSPLSGASTDTQYF. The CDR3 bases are TGTGCCAGCAGCCCACTTAGCGGAGCCAGCACAGATACGCAGTATTTT.

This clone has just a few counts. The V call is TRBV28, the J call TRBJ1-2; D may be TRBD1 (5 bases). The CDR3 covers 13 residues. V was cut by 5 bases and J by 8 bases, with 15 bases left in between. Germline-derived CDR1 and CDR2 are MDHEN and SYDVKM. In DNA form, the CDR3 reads TGTGCCAGCAGTCCAGGGACGGCAAAGGGCTACACCTTC. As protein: CASSPGTAKGYTF.

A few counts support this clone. CDR3 residues: CASSPRGNYNEQFF. The CDR3 DNA reads as TGCGCCAGCAGCCCCCGTGGGAACTACAATGAGCAGTTCTTC. The chain recombines TRBV5-1 with TRBJ2-1; D gene unclear. V lost 4 bases, J lost 3 bases, and 11 bases lay in between. The CDR3 contains 14 residues. Germline CDR1 is SGHRS and CDR2 is YFSETQ.

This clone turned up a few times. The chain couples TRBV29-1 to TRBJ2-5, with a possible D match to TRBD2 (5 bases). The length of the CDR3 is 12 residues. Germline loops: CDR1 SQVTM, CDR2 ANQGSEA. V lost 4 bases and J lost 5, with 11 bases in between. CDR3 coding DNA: TGCAGCGTTGTTTTGGCGGGTGAGACCCAGTACTTC. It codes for CSVVLAGETQYF.

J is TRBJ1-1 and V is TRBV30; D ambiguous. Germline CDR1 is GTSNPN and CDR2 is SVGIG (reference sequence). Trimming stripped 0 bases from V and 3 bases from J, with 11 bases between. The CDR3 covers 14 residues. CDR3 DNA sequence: TGTGCCTGGAGTGTCGGCGGTCTGGACACTGAAGCTTTCTTT. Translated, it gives CAWSVGGLDTEAFF.

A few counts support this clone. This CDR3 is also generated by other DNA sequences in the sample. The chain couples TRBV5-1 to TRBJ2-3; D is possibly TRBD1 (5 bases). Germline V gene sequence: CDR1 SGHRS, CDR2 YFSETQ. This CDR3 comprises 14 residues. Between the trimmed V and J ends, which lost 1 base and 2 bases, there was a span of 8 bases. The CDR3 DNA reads TGCGCCAGCAGCTTGCAGGGTGACACAGATACGCAGTATTTT. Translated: CASSLQGDTDTQYF.

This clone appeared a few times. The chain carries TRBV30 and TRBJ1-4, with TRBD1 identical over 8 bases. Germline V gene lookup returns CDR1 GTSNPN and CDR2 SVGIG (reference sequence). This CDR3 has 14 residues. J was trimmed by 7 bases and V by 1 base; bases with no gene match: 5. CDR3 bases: TGTGCCTGGAGTGGAACAGGGGGGTTTGAAAAACTGTTTTTT. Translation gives CAWSGTGGFEKLFF.

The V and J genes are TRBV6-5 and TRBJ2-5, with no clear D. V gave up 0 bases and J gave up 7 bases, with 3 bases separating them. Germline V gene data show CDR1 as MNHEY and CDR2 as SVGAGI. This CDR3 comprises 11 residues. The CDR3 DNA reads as TGTGCCAGCAGTTACTCCGGGACCCAGTACTTC. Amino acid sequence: CASSYSGTQYF.

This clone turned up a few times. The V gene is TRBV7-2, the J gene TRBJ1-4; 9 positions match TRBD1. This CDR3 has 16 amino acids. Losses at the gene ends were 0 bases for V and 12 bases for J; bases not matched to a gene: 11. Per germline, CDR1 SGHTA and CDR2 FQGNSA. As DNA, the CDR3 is TGTGCCAGCAGCTTAGCGCAGACAGGGGGGTCTGGGGAACTGTTTTTT. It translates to CASSLAQTGGSGELFF.

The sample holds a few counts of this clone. The CDR3 bases are TGCGCCAGCAGCCAAGATATTATCGGCTTTGGCGAGCAGTTCTTC. It translates to CASSQDIIGFGEQFF. The V and J genes are TRBV4-3 and TRBJ2-1; D ambiguous. Germline values: CDR1 LGHNA, CDR2 YSLEER. V was shortened by 0 bases and J by 10 bases, with 16 bases between the two germline ends. The length of the CDR3 is 15 residues.

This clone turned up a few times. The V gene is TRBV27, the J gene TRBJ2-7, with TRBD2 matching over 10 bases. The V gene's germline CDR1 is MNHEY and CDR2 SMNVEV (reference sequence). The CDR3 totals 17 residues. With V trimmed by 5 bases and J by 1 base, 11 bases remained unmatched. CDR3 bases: TGTGCCAGCAGTCGCCCACGGCCTAGCGGGGGTTCCTACGAGCAGTACTTC. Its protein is CASSRPRPSGGSYEQYF.

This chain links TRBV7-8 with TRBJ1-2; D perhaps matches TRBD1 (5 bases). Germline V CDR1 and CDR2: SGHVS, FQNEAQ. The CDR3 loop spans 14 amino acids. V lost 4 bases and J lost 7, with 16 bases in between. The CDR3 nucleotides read TGTGCCAGCAGCTCGACAGTCCTCGCGGCTGGCTACACCTTC. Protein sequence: CASSSTVLAAGYTF.

The CDR3 bases are TGCAGCGTTGTGGTCTCTAGCACAGATACGCAGTATTTT. Translated: CSVVVSSTDTQYF. The rearrangement uses TRBV29-1 and TRBJ2-3; unclear D gene. The CDR3 length is 13 residues. V lost 4 bases and J lost 0, with 8 bases in between. Germline V lookup: CDR1 SQVTM, CDR2 ANQGSEA.

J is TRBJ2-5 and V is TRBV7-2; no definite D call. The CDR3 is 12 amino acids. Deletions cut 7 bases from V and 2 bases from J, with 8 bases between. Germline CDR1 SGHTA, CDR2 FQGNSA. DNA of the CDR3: TGTGCCAGCACGGCCACTCAAGAGACCCAGTACTTC. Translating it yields CASTATQETQYF.

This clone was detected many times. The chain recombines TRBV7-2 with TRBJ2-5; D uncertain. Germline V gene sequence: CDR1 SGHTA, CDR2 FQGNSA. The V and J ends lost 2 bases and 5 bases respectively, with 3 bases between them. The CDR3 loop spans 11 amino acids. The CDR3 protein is CASSLMETQYF. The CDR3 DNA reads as TGTGCCAGCAGCTTAATGGAGACCCAGTACTTC.

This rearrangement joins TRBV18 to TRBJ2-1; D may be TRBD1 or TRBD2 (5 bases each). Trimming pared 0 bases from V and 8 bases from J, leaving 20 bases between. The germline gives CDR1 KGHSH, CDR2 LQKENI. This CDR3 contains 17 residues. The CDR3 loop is CASSPPFGQGEIDEQFF. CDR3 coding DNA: TGTGCCAGCTCACCACCGTTTGGGCAGGGAGAAATCGATGAGCAGTTCTTC.

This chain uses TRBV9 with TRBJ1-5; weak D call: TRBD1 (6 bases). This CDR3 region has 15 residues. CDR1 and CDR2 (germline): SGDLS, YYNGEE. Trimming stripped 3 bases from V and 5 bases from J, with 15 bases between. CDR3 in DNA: TGTGCCAGCAGCGGAGGCGTAGGGGGTTATCAGCCCCAGCATTTT. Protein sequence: CASSGGVGGYQPQHF.